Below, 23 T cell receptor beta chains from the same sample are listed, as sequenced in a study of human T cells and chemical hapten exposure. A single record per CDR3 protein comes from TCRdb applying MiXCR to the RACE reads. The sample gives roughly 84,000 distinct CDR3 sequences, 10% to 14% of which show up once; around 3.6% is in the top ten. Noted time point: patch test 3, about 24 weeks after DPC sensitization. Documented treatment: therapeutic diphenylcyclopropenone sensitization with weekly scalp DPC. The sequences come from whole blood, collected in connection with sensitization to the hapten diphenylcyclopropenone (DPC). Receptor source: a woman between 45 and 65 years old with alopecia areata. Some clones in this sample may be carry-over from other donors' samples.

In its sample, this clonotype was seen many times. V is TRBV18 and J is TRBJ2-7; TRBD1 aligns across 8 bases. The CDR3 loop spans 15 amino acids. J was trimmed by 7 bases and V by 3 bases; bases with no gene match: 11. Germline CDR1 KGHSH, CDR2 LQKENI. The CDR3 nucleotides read TGTGCCAGCTCACCGTCGACAGGGGCTACTTGGGAGCAGTACTTC. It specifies CASSPSTGATWEQYF.

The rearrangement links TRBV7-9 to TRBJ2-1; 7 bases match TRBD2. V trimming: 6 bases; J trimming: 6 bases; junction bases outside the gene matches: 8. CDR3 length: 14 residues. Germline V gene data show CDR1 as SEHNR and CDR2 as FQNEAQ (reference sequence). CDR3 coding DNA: TGTGCCAGCAGACCCGCTAGCGGTCGCAATGAGCAGTTCTTC. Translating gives CASRPASGRNEQFF.

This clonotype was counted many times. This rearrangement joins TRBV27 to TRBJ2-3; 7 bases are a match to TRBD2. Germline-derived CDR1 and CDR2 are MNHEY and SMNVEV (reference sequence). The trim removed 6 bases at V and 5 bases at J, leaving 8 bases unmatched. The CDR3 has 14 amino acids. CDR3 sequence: CASRLAAVQDTQYF. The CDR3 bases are TGTGCCAGCAGGCTAGCGGCCGTCCAAGATACGCAGTATTTT.

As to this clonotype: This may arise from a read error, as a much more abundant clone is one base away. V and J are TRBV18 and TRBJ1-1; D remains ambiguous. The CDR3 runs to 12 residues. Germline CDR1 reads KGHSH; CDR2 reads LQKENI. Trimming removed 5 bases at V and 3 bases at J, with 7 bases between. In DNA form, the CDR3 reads TGTGCCAGCTCAGCCCGCGACACTGAAGCTTTCTTT. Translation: CASSARDTEAFF.

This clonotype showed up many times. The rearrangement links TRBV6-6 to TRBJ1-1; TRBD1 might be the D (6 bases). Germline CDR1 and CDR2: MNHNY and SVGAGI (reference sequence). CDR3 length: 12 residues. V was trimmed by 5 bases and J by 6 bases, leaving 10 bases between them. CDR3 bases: TGTGCCAGCAGTGGCAGGGGTTCTGAAGCTTTCTTT. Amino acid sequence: CASSGRGSEAFF.

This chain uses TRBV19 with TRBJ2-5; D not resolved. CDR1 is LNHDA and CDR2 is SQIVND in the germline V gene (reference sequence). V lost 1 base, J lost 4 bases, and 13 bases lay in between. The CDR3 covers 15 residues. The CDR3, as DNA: TGTGCCAGTAGTATAGGGCAACACCAGGCAGAGACCCAGTACTTC. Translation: CASSIGQHQAETQYF.

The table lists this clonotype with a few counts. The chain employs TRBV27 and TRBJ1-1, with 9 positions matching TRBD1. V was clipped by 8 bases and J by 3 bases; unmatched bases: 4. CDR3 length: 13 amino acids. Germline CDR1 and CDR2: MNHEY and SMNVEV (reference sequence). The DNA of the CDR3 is TGTGCCAGCGCCTACAGGGGGCACACTGAAGCTTTCTTT. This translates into CASAYRGHTEAFF.

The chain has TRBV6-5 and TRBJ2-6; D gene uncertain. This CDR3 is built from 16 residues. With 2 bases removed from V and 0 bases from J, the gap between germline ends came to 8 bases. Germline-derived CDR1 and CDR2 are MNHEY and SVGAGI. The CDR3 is CASSYRDTSGANVLTF. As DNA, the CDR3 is TGTGCCAGCAGTTACCGAGACACCTCTGGGGCCAACGTCCTGACTTTC.

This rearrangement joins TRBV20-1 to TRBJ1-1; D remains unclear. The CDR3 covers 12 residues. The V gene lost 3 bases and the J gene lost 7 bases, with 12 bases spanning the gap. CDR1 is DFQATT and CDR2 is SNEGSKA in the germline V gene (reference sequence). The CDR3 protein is CSASSLRGEAFF. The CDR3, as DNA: TGCAGTGCTAGTAGTCTCCGGGGTGAAGCTTTCTTT.

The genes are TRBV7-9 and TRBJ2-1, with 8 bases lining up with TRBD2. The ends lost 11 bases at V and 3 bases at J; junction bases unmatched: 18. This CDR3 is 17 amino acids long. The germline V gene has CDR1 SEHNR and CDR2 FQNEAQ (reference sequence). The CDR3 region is CAAFGGLSGALYNEQFF. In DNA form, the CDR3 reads TGTGCCGCCTTTGGGGGGCTTAGCGGGGCCCTCTACAATGAGCAGTTCTTC. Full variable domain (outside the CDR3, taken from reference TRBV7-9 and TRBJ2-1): DTGVSQNPRHKITKRGQNVTFRCDPISEHNRLYWYRQTLGQGPEFLTYFQNEAQLEKSRLLSDRFSAERPKGSFSTLEIQRTEQGDSAMYLCAAFGGLSGALYNEQFFGPGTRLTVL.

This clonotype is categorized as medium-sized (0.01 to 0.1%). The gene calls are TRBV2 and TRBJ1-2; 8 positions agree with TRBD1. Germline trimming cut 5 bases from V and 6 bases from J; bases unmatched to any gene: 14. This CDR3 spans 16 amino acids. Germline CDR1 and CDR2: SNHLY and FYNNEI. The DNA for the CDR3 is TGTGCCAGCAGTCCTCACCCGACAGGGGCTCCCGATGGCTACACCTTC. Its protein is CASSPHPTGAPDGYTF.

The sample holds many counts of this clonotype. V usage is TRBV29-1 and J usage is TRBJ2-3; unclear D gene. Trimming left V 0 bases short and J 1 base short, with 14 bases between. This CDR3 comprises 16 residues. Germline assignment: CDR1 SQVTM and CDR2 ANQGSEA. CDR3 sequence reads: CSVEDAFLLGTDTQYF. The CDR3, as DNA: TGCAGCGTTGAAGACGCTTTCCTCCTGGGCACAGATACGCAGTATTTT.

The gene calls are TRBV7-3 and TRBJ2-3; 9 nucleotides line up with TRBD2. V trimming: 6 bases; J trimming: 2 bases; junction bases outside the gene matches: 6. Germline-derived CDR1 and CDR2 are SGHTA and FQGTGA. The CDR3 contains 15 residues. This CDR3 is CASSLAGAPTDTQYF. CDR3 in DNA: TGTGCCAGCAGTTTAGCGGGAGCCCCCACAGATACGCAGTATTTT.

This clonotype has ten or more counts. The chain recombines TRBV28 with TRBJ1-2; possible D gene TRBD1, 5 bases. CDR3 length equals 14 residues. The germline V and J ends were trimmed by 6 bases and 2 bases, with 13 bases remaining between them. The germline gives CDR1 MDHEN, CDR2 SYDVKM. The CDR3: CASSPSPGNYGYTF. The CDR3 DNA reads TGTGCCAGCAGCCCCTCCCCAGGGAACTATGGCTACACCTTC.

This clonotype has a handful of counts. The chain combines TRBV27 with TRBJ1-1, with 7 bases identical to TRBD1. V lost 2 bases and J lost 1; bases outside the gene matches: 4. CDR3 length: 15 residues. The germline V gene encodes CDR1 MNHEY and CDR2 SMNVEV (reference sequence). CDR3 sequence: CASSLKGTANTEAFF. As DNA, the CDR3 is TGTGCCAGCAGTTTAAAAGGGACAGCGAACACTGAAGCTTTCTTT.

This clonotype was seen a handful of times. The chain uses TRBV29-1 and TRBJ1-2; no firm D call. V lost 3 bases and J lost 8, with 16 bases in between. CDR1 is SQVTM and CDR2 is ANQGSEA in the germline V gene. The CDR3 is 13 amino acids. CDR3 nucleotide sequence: TGCAGCGTTGATCTTCCCGGTAGTAGGGGCTACACCTTC. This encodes CSVDLPGSRGYTF.

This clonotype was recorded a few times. This CDR3 is CASSSRGVGEKLFF. DNA for the CDR3: TGTGCCAGCAGCTCGCGAGGAGTGGGTGAAAAACTGTTTTTT. This sequence joins TRBV7-9 and TRBJ1-4; D is uncertain. The V gene lost 4 bases and the J gene lost 7 bases, with 13 bases spanning the gap. The CDR3 has 14 amino acids. CDR1 SEHNR and CDR2 FQNEAQ come from the germline V gene (reference sequence).

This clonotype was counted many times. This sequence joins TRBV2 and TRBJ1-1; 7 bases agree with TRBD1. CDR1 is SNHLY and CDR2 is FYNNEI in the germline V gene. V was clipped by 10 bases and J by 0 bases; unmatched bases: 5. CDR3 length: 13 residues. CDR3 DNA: TGTGCCATACGACAGGGAATGAACACTGAAGCTTTCTTT. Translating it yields CAIRQGMNTEAFF.

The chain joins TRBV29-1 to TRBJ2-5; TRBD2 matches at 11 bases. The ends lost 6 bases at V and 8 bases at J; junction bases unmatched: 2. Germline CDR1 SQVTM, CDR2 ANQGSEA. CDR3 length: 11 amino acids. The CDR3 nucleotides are TGCAGCGTGCTAGCGGGAGGTACCCAGTACTTC. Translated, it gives CSVLAGGTQYF.

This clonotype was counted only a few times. The CDR3 here is CASSYRVVRQETQYF. CDR3 nucleotide sequence: TGTGCCAGCAGCTACAGGGTAGTAAGGCAAGAGACCCAGTACTTC. The chain couples TRBV2 to TRBJ2-5, with a possible D match to TRBD1 (6 bases). Germline CDR1 is SNHLY and CDR2 is FYNNEI. With 6 bases removed from V and 2 bases from J, the gap between germline ends came to 16 bases. The CDR3 has 15 residues.

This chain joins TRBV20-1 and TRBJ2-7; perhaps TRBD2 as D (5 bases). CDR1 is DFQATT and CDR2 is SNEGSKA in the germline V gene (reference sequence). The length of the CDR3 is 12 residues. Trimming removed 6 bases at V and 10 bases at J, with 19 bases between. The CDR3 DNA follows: TGCAGTGCCGTGGAGGAGGTTGGGTTCCAGTACTTC. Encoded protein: CSAVEEVGFQYF.

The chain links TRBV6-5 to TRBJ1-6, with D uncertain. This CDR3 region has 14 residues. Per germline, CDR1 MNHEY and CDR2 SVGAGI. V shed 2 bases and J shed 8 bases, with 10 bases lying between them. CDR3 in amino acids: CASSYTPRDSPLHF. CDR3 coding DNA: TGTGCCAGCAGTTACACCCCCCGGGATTCACCCCTCCACTTT.

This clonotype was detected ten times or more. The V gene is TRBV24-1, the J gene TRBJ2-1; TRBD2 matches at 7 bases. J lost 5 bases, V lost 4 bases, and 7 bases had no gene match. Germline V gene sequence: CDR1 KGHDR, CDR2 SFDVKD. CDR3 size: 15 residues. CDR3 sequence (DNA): TGTGCCACCAGTGACGCGGGAGCCCCCAACAATGAGCAGTTCTTC. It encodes CATSDAGAPNNEQFF.